Given below is one TCR beta chain in context. RNA transcripts served as the template for amplifying TCR beta CDR3 regions. Using the HTBI primer set, a first-round RT-PCR was run on the TCR CDR3. TCRdb itself ran the multiplex PCR reads through MiXCR, one entry per CDR3 protein. The sample comprises over 700,000 distinct CDR3 sequences, over 35% of which are singletons, and less than 35% rests with the top ten. Stability of Graves' hyperthyroidism was defined as absent ophthalmopathy progression within 18 months. These data belong to a study of T cells in Graves' hyperthyroidism and ophthalmopathy. The CDR3 has 15 amino acids. With 8 bases removed from V and 7 bases from J, the gap between germline ends came to 18 bases. The germline CDR1 and CDR2 sequences are SGHTA and FQGTGA.

The chain joins TRBV7-3 to TRBJ1-6; D is possibly TRBD1 (5 bases). The TCR sequence derives from a woman aged 40 to 49 with Graves' hyperthyroidism. Specimen: blood. CDR3 DNA sequence: TGTGCCAGCCTCGCCTCGGCAGGGTACAATTCACCCCTCCACTTT. Encoded protein: CASLASAGYNSPLHF.